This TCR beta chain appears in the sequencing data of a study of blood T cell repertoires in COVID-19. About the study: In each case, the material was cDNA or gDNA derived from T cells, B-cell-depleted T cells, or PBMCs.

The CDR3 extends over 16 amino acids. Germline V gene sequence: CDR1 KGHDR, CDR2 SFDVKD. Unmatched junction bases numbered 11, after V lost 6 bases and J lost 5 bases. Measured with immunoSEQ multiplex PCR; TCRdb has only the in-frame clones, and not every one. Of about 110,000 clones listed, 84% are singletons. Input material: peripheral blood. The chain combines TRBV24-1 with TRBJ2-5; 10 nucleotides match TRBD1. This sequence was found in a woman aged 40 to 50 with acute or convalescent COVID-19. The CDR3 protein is CATSRGGTGEAETQYF. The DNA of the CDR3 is TGTGCCACCAGTCGGGGCGGGACAGGGGAAGCGGAGACCCAGTACTTC.